This paragraph reports one T cell receptor beta chain. The data belong to a study of T cell responses to AZD1222 COVID-19 vaccine. Generated by immunoSEQ multiplex PCR, the TCRdb table keeps only in-frame clones and is missing some. This sample yields fewer than 200,000 clones, of which about 90% are seen a single time; 3.5% to 4.5% belongs to the top ten. Losses at the gene ends were 4 bases for V and 2 bases for J; bases not matched to a gene: 5. This CDR3 spans 14 amino acids. Germline assignment: CDR1 SGDLS and CDR2 YYNGEE. The TCR sequence derives from an adult who received the MenACWY meningococcal vaccine as a control. This chain links TRBV9 with TRBJ2-7, with 8 nucleotides matching TRBD1. The material sequenced was peripheral blood, taken 28 days after the second dose of the MenACWY control vaccine. The CDR3 DNA sequence: TGTGCCAGCAGCACCCGGACAGGGCCCTACGAGCAGTACTTC. It encodes CASSTRTGPYEQYF.